Below, 7 T cell receptor beta chains from the same sample are listed, as sequenced in a study of CD8+CD57+ T cells in acquired aplastic anemia. CD8+CD57+ cell expansion had been shown by flow cytometry in patients chosen for sequencing. Genomic DNA, serving as template, underwent TCR beta VDJ and CDR3 profiling. From the reads, TCRdb called clonotypes with MiXCR, one entry per CDR3 protein. The top ten clones hold 10% to 15% of a sample with 150,000 to 160,000 distinct CDR3 sequences, about 50% of them seen once. The specimen sequenced was sorted CD4+, CD8+, or CD8+CD57+ T cells (not recorded which) from PBMCs. The receptors stem from a human donor with aplastic anemia.

The chain combines TRBV7-9 with TRBJ2-4, with TRBD2 identical over 7 bases. Trimming at V came to 10 bases and at J to 1 base, leaving 4 bases not matched to a gene. This CDR3 spans 13 amino acids. Per germline, CDR1 SEHNR and CDR2 FQNEAQ (reference sequence). The CDR3 DNA follows: TGTGCCATCAACGGGGGGGCCAAAAACATTCAGTACTTC. It translates to CAINGGAKNIQYF.

The J gene is TRBJ1-1, the V gene TRBV19; D gene uncertain. V dropped 3 bases and J dropped 1 base, with 3 bases sitting between them. CDR3 length: 12 amino acids. Germline assignment: CDR1 LNHDA and CDR2 SQIVND (reference sequence). CDR3 region: CASSIGNTEAFF. The CDR3 nucleotides are TGTGCCAGTAGTATTGGGAACACTGAAGCTTTCTTT.

The chain employs TRBV7-9 and TRBJ2-5, with D unresolved. The germline V gene encodes CDR1 SEHNR and CDR2 FQNEAQ (reference sequence). V gave up 5 bases and J gave up 5 bases, with 12 bases separating them. There are 13 residues in the CDR3. CDR3 loop: CASSRPSGETQYF. CDR3 in DNA: TGTGCCAGCAGCCGCCCGTCCGGTGAGACCCAGTACTTC. The full variable domain, with the rest looked up from reference TRBV7-9 and TRBJ2-5, is DTGVSQNPRHKITKRGQNVTFRCDPISEHNRLYWYRQTLGQGPEFLTYFQNEAQLEKSRLLSDRFSAERPKGSFSTLEIQRTEQGDSAMYLCASSRPSGETQYFGPGTRLLVL.

Turning to this clonotype: A read error may explain this, as a much larger clone is one base away. The genes are TRBV12-3 or TRBV12-4 and TRBJ1-1; a weak D match, TRBD1 (5 bases). V lost 4 bases and J 0 bases, leaving 24 bases between the germline ends. This CDR3 region has 19 residues. The CDR3 coding sequence is TGTGCCAGCAGTTCGCCTTCCACCCGGGACGGCTCGATGAACACTGAAGCTTTCTTT. It codes for CASSSPSTRDGSMNTEAFF.

The chain recombines TRBV11-1 with TRBJ1-1, with 7 bases that match TRBD1. J gave up 0 bases and V 5 bases, and 18 bases lay outside the gene matches. The V gene's germline CDR1 is SGHAT and CDR2 FQDESV (reference sequence). The CDR3 is 19 residues long. The CDR3 nucleotides read TGTGCCAGCAGCCCCGGCTTAGTTGGCAGGGGGTACATGAACACTGAAGCTTTCTTT. This gives the protein CASSPGLVGRGYMNTEAFF.

This clonotype was observed many times. V and J are TRBV10-2 and TRBJ2-5, with 12 bases identical to TRBD2. The CDR3 extends over 19 amino acids. The germline gives CDR1 WSHSY, CDR2 SAAADI. V shed 2 bases, J shed 3 bases, and the junction held 13 bases outside the gene matches. CDR3 sequence (DNA): TGCGCCAGCAGTGAGATGGGGCTAGCGGGGGGGCGCTGGGAAGAGACCCAGTACTTC. Its protein product is CASSEMGLAGGRWEETQYF.

The CDR3 spells CAIQDRVNYGYTF. In nucleotides, the CDR3 is TGTGCCATCCAGGACAGGGTTAACTATGGCTACACCTTC. V gene TRBV6-1 combines with J gene TRBJ1-2; TRBD1 matches 8 bases. The length of the CDR3 is 13 residues. Germline V lookup: CDR1 MNHNS, CDR2 SASEGT. J gave up 1 base and V 10 bases, and 5 bases lay outside the gene matches.